Below, one T cell receptor beta chain is given with its context. Its antigen is not identified. 5'RACE primed at constant segments yielded TCR alpha and TCR beta cDNA libraries bearing sample barcodes and UMIs. TCRdb ran MiXCR on the 5' RACE reads and lists one entry per CDR3 protein. This table holds 85,000 to 120,000 distinct CDR3 sequences, about 15% found once. From germline, CDR1 is LGHNA and CDR2 YSLEER. Trimming removed 5 bases from V and 7 bases from J, with 18 bases in between. This CDR3 is 14 amino acids long. This record comes from a study of T-cell memory formation after mild COVID-19. Study-level background: TCR clusters were mostly confined to one donor each.

Points from the study as a whole: Some responding clones appeared in pre-infection memory, suggesting cross-reactive memory joined. Largely, contracting CD4+ clones fell within CM and EM, and contracting CD8+ clones within EMRA.

This receptor was identified in an adult woman who had mild COVID-19 (a few samples of this study predate the infection). Cell type and time point are not known. The chain recombines TRBV4-3 with TRBJ2-7, with D maybe TRBD2 (6 bases). Input material: PBMCs or a T cell subset sorted from them (not recorded which). DNA of the CDR3: TGCGCCAGCAGCTTCCGGGAGTCATTTGGTGAGCAGTACTTC. Translation gives CASSFRESFGEQYF.